The clone carrying this TCR beta chain was detected a few times. A much larger clone differs from this one at a single base, so this may be a read error. The CDR3 runs 15 residues. Germline V lookup: CDR1 KGHDR, CDR2 SFDVKD. The evidence that diagnosis relied on was clinical symptoms, serum thyroxine, TRAb, thyroid ultrasound and orbital computed tomography. The source of the sample is a study of Graves' ophthalmopathy and Graves' hyperthyroidism. Amplifying from RNA transcripts, the study obtained TCR beta CDR3 regions. The authors performed first-round RT-PCR with HTBI primers and then a second-round multiplex PCR. TCRdb processed the multiplex PCR reads anew with MiXCR; each CDR3 protein has one entry. The table lists some 350,000 distinct CDR3 sequences, roughly 17% of them singletons, with 2.4% in the top ten.

The clonotype was recovered from an adult woman with stable Graves' hyperthyroidism. Sequenced sample: peripheral blood. The V call is TRBV24-1, the J call TRBJ2-2, with a tentative D call TRBD1 (6 bases). CDR3 residues: CATSEGDTNTGELCF. The CDR3 DNA reads TGTGCCACCAGTGAGGGGGACACGAACACCGGGGAGCTGTGTTTT.